Shown below are 27 T cell receptor beta chains from a single sample sequenced in a study of Graves' ophthalmopathy and Graves' hyperthyroidism. As the template, RNA transcripts were used to amplify TCR beta CDR3 regions. Second-round multiplex PCR came after a first-round RT-PCR that employed HTBI primers. In TCRdb, the multiplex PCR reads were re-called with MiXCR into one record per CDR3 protein. The data contain around 590,000 distinct CDR3 sequences, roughly 39% of them singletons. Sequencing used peripheral blood or thyroid tissue (not recorded which). Receptors originate from an adult man with Graves' hyperthyroidism.

The chain couples TRBV5-1 to TRBJ2-5; perhaps D is TRBD1 or TRBD2 (5 bases each). V dropped 2 bases and J dropped 0 bases, with 11 bases sitting between them. Germline CDR1 SGHRS, CDR2 YFSETQ. This CDR3 comprises 15 residues. The CDR3 loop is CASSFEGTNQETQYF. Written as DNA, the CDR3 is TGCGCCAGCAGCTTCGAGGGGACGAACCAAGAGACCCAGTACTTC.

Points on this clonotype: A much larger clone lies a single base off, so this may be a read error. The chain links TRBV5-6 to TRBJ1-2; 8 bases are a match to TRBD1. CDR3 length equals 15 residues. CDR1 and CDR2 (germline): SGHDT, YYEEEE. The CDR3 sequence is CARSWSGGRLGGYTF. The CDR3, as DNA: TGTGCCAGAAGCTGGTCAGGGGGCCGTCTGGGTGGCTACACCTTC. The variable domain in full, completed from reference TRBV5-6 and TRBJ1-2, reads DAGVTQSPTHLIKTRGQQVTLRCSPKSGHDTVSWYQQALGQGPQFIFQYYEEEERQRGNFPDRFSGHQFPNYSSELNVNALLLGDSALYLCARSWSGGRLGGYTFGSGTRLTVV.

Concerning this clonotype: Being one base from a much bigger clone, this may be a read error. The chain is built from TRBV9 and TRBJ2-7; D may be TRBD1 (5 bases). The V gene's germline CDR1 is SGDLS and CDR2 YYNGEE. CDR3 length: 14 residues. The DNA of the CDR3 is TGTGCCGGCAGCGTAGCTACAGGCTCCTACGAGCAGTACTTC. Encoded protein: CAGSVATGSYEQYF.

The sample holds many counts of this clonotype. The chain combines TRBV7-3 with TRBJ2-7, with unresolved D. CDR3 length equals 13 residues. V shed 4 bases and J shed 7 bases, with 14 bases lying between them. CDR1 and CDR2 (germline): SGHTA, FQGTGA. CDR3 sequence reads: CASSSGPTLEQYF. As DNA, the CDR3 is TGTGCCAGCAGCTCCGGGCCGACCCTGGAGCAGTACTTC.

This clonotype has ten or more counts. This chain uses TRBV3-1 with TRBJ2-7; no clear D. The CDR3 is made up of 12 amino acids. The germline V and J ends were trimmed by 1 base and 7 bases, with 8 bases remaining between them. Germline V gene sequence: CDR1 LGHDT, CDR2 YNNKEL (reference sequence). The CDR3 bases are TGTGCCAGCAGCCAAGTGGCATCTGAGCAGTACTTC. Amino acids: CASSQVASEQYF.

Many counts were recorded for this clonotype. The V gene is TRBV7-9, the J gene TRBJ2-2; TRBD2 is a possible D gene (6 bases). The V gene's germline CDR1 is SEHNR and CDR2 FQNEAQ (reference sequence). The CDR3 sequence is 16 residues long. V was shortened by 0 bases and J by 1 base, with 9 bases between the two germline ends. CDR3: CASSLASSGNTGELFF. In nucleotides, the CDR3 is TGTGCCAGCAGCTTAGCGAGTAGCGGGAACACCGGGGAGCTGTTTTTT.

The chain carries TRBV7-8 and TRBJ1-4; 7 bases align to TRBD1. V was pared by 3 bases and J by 4 bases, with 5 bases of the junction left unmatched. Germline V gives CDR1 SGHVS, CDR2 FQNEAQ. The CDR3 extends over 15 amino acids. DNA for the CDR3: TGTGCCAGCAGCTTTTTCCGGGACAGTAATGAAAAACTGTTTTTT. Translating it yields CASSFFRDSNEKLFF.

This clonotype was seen at least ten times. The chain links TRBV9 to TRBJ2-7; the D gene could be TRBD1 or TRBD2 (5 bases each). The CDR3 is made up of 15 amino acids. Trimming pared 0 bases from V and 0 bases from J, leaving 10 bases between. Germline loops: CDR1 SGDLS, CDR2 YYNGEE. CDR3 loop: CASSVGPGTSYEQYF. DNA for the CDR3: TGTGCCAGCAGCGTAGGGCCAGGGACCTCCTACGAGCAGTACTTC.

This clonotype was recorded a few times. At one of its ends the junction is not consistent with the germline gene, which may arise from a read error. The J gene is TRBJ2-5, the V gene TRBV27; the D call may be TRBD1 or TRBD2 (5 bases each). This CDR3 region has 13 residues. The V gene's germline CDR1 is MNHEY and CDR2 SMNVEV (reference sequence). The CDR3 DNA sequence: TGTGCCAGCCGTTCTGAGAGCCGGGACCTCATCGTATTC. The encoded protein is CASRSESRDLIVF.

Notes on this clonotype: One end of the junction does not line up with germline, which may come from a read error. This rearrangement joins TRBV19 to TRBJ1-1, with D perhaps matching TRBD1 (5 bases). This CDR3 has 15 residues. Germline V gene sequence: CDR1 LNHDA, CDR2 SQIVND (reference sequence). The DNA for the CDR3 is TGTGCCAGTAGTATAGATATGGATTCGGACACTGAAGCTTCCTTT. This gives the protein CASSIDMDSDTEASF.

This clonotype was found many times. V is TRBV25-1 and J is TRBJ1-6, with D tentatively TRBD1 (5 bases). The V gene's germline CDR1 is MGHDK and CDR2 SYGVNS. Trimming removed 7 bases at V and 10 bases at J, with 14 bases between. CDR3 length: 13 amino acids. The chain's CDR3 is CASTLGGVSPLHF. CDR3 coding DNA: TGTGCCAGCACTCTCGGGGGGGTCTCACCCCTCCACTTT.

This clonotype was counted at least ten times. The CDR3 loop reads CASSERSGRTVEQYF. The CDR3 DNA reads as TGCGCCAGCAGTGAGAGGTCAGGGCGTACGGTCGAGCAGTACTTC. This chain joins TRBV10-2 and TRBJ2-7; D possibly corresponds to TRBD1 (5 bases). The CDR3 extends over 15 amino acids. Deletions cut 2 bases from V and 6 bases from J, with 17 bases between. CDR1 is WSHSY and CDR2 is SAAADI in the germline V gene.

Comment on this clonotype: One junction end does not reproduce the germline sequence, and a read error may be involved. This chain links TRBV2 with TRBJ1-1; D unresolved. Looked up from germline, CDR1 is SNHLY and CDR2 is FYNNEI. The CDR3 totals 13 residues. The CDR3 is CTSRRELNTEAFF. In DNA, the CDR3 is TGTACCAGCAGAAGGGAGCTGAACACTGAAGCTTTCTTT.

The rearrangement uses TRBV7-2 and TRBJ2-5; TRBD1 or TRBD2 may be the D gene (5 bases each). The end of the DNA is better explained by TRBJ2-4, so the J call may be wrong. Germline V gives CDR1 SGHTA, CDR2 FQGNSA. The CDR3 sequence is 11 residues long. CDR3 sequence reads: CASRRGDIQYF. In DNA, the CDR3 is TGTGCCAGCCGCCGAGGGGACATTCAGTACTTC.

This clonotype was counted many times. This chain joins TRBV3-1 and TRBJ1-6, with TRBD1 matching 7 bases. Germline trimming cut 1 base from V and 10 bases from J; bases unmatched to any gene: 7. This CDR3 is built from 15 residues. Germline values: CDR1 LGHDT, CDR2 YNNKEL (reference sequence). This CDR3 is CASSQGQGTGSPLHF. CDR3 nucleotide sequence: TGTGCCAGCAGCCAAGGACAGGGTACAGGGTCACCCCTCCACTTT.

This clonotype was observed a handful of times. A much larger clone differs by one base, so this may be a read error. The chain employs TRBV29-1 and TRBJ1-5, with 9 bases aligning to TRBD1. The germline V gene encodes CDR1 SQVTM and CDR2 ANQGSEA. CDR3 size: 12 residues. Here the CDR3 DNA reads TGCGGCGTTAACAGGGGGCATCAGCCCCAGCATTTT. Its translation is CGVNRGHQPQHF.

The chain uses TRBV3-1 and TRBJ2-7; possibly TRBD2 for D (5 bases). Germline CDR1 and CDR2: LGHDT and YNNKEL (reference sequence). Trimming cost V 2 bases and J 5 bases, with 13 bases left between them. The CDR3 extends over 14 amino acids. Here the CDR3 reads CASSQSLAGDEQYF. The CDR3 DNA sequence: TGTGCCAGCAGCCAAAGCCTGGCCGGGGACGAGCAGTACTTC.

J is TRBJ2-7 and V is TRBV7-9; D might be TRBD1 (6 bases). Germline CDR1 reads SEHNR; CDR2 reads FQNEAQ (reference sequence). CDR3 length equals 15 residues. Deletions cut 3 bases from V and 4 bases from J, with 16 bases between. CDR3 coding DNA: TGTGCCAGCAGCTTCCGGGACGTGGGGGCGTACGAGCAGTACTTC. Its protein product is CASSFRDVGAYEQYF.

This clonotype was picked up a small number of times. This chain links TRBV4-1 with TRBJ2-7, with TRBD1 as a possible D gene (6 bases). The CDR3 covers 13 residues. Germline lookup yields CDR1 MGHRA and CDR2 YSYEKL. V lost 2 bases and J 6 bases, leaving 11 bases between the germline ends. The CDR3 loop reads CASSQNRELEQYF. CDR3 coding DNA: TGCGCCAGCAGCCAAAACAGGGAGCTCGAGCAGTACTTC.

The V call is TRBV7-9, the J call TRBJ2-7, with TRBD2 matching 12 bases. In germline, CDR1 is SEHNR, CDR2 FQNEAQ (reference sequence). This CDR3 is built from 16 residues. J gave up 7 bases and V 11 bases, and 18 bases lay outside the gene matches. The CDR3 region is CAVVRTSGTGEDEQYF. CDR3 bases: TGTGCCGTCGTACGGACTAGCGGGACAGGGGAGGATGAGCAGTACTTC.

This clonotype appeared a few times. The chain uses TRBV2 and TRBJ2-7; 11 nucleotides agree with TRBD1. The V and J ends lost 6 bases and 1 base, in that order; junction bases with no gene match: 5. The CDR3 loop spans 15 amino acids. Looked up from germline, CDR1 is SNHLY and CDR2 is FYNNEI. CDR3 sequence: CASRRGTGGSYEQYF. The CDR3 DNA reads TGTGCCAGCAGAAGGGGGACAGGGGGGTCCTACGAGCAGTACTTC.

This clonotype turned up a few times. J is TRBJ2-1 and V is TRBV14; 7 nucleotides line up with TRBD2. This CDR3 spans 13 amino acids. J gave up 3 bases and V 4 bases, and 0 bases lay outside the gene matches. Germline CDR1 reads SGHDN; CDR2 reads FVKESK. The CDR3 region has the DNA TGTGCCAGCAGCCGGGACTACTACAATGAGCAGTTCTTC. It specifies CASSRDYYNEQFF.

V gene TRBV12-3 or TRBV12-4 combines with J gene TRBJ2-5, with D tentatively TRBD2 (7 bases). The assigned J gene may be wrong: the sequence end matches TRBJ2-1 better. The CDR3 covers 13 residues. This chain's CDR3 is CASREGGDNEQFF. CDR3 DNA sequence: TGTGCCAGCAGGGAAGGGGGGGACAATGAGCAGTTCTTC.

On this clonotype: It may be a read error: a sequence one base away is much more abundant. The chain has TRBV7-2 and TRBJ2-7; 9 nucleotides agree with TRBD2. The germline gives CDR1 SGHTA, CDR2 FQGNSA. After removal of 6 bases from V and 2 bases from J, the junction contained 5 bases not matched to a gene. CDR3 size: 14 residues. The CDR3 DNA follows: TGTGCCAGCAGTAGAGCGGGGGGCCCCTACGAGCAGTACTTC. This sequence encodes CASSRAGGPYEQYF.

This clonotype was observed many times. The chain links TRBV12-3 or TRBV12-4 to TRBJ2-7; 10 nucleotides agree with TRBD2. The CDR3 consists of 15 residues. After removal of 3 bases from V and 5 bases from J, the junction contained 7 bases not matched to a gene. The CDR3: CASSLGGTSADEQYF. CDR3 coding DNA: TGTGCCAGCAGTTTGGGTGGGACTAGCGCGGACGAGCAGTACTTC.

The rearrangement joins TRBV6-5 to TRBJ1-5; TRBD1 agrees at 9 bases. V was pared by 3 bases and J by 0 bases, with 6 bases of the junction left unmatched. The CDR3 consists of 17 residues. Germline V gene data show CDR1 as MNHEY and CDR2 as SVGAGI. Here the CDR3 reads CASSYNGQGYSNQPQHF. DNA of the CDR3: TGTGCCAGCAGTTATAACGGACAGGGGTATAGCAATCAGCCCCAGCATTTT.

This clonotype was seen ten or more times. The chain carries TRBV5-1 and TRBJ1-5; 9 positions match TRBD1. Germline CDR1 reads SGHRS; CDR2 reads YFSETQ. V shed 4 bases, J shed 5 bases, and the junction held 7 bases outside the gene matches. The CDR3 spans 15 residues. The CDR3 region has the DNA TGCGCCAGCAGCCTTACCGGGACAGGGTATCAGCCCCAGCATTTT. Amino acid sequence: CASSLTGTGYQPQHF. The full variable domain, its missing parts supplied by reference TRBV5-1 and TRBJ1-5, is KAGVTQTPRYLIKTRGQQVTLSCSPISGHRSVSWYQQTPGQGLQFLFEYFSETQRNKGNFPGRFSGRQFSNSRSEMNVSTLELGDSALYLCASSLTGTGYQPQHFGDGTRLSIL.